This T cell receptor (beta chain) is drawn from a study of beta chain features in type 1 diabetes. Study summary: Patients shared similar age, gender and cell yields with healthy donors. All samples together contributed around 98,000,000 sorted cells for examination. Study-level results: Shortening that was moderate but significant affected the TCRB CDR3s of Type 1 diabetes patients in all four CD4+ subsets.

Sequenced material consisted of expressed TCRB transcripts (all of the isolated RNA was reverse transcribed). TCRdb's copy holds only in-frame clones and misses some; the assay was immunoSEQ multiplex PCR. The table shows some 360,000 clones, with 8.5% to 10% occurring only once. Trimming at V came to 0 bases and at J to 2 bases, leaving 1 base not matched to a gene. There are 14 residues in the CDR3. Germline V gene data show CDR1 as SGHNT and CDR2 as YYREEE (reference sequence). This clone was seen a handful of times. What it binds is unknown. The sample comprised central memory CD4+ T cells from blood. The rearrangement links TRBV5-4 to TRBJ2-7, with 8 bases that match TRBD1. This receptor was obtained from a man aged 25-45 years with type 1 diabetes. CDR3 in DNA: TGTGCCAGCAGCTTGGGGACAGGGACCTACGAGCAGTACTTC. As protein: CASSLGTGTYEQYF.